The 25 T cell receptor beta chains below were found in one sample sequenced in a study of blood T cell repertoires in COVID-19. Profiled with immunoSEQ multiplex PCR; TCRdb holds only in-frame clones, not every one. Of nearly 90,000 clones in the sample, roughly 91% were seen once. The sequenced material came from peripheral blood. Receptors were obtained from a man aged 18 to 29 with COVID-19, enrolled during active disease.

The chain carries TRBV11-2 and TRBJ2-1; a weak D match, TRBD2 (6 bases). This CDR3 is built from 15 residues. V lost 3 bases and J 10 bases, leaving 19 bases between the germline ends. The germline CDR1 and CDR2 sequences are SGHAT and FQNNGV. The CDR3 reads CASSLGIRGKGEQFF. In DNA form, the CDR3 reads TGTGCCAGCAGCTTGGGTATCCGGGGGAAAGGGGAGCAGTTCTTC.

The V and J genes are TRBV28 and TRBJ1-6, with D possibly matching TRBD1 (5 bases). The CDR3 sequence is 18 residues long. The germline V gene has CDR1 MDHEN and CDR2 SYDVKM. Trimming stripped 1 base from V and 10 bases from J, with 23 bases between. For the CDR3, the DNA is TGTGCCAGCAGTTTATACCCCGGGGGGGTTTCGGGGGACTCACCCCTCCACTTT. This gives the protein CASSLYPGGVSGDSPLHF. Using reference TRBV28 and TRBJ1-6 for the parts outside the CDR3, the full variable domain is DVKVTQSSRYLVKRTGEKVFLECVQDMDHENMFWYRQDPGLGLRLIYFSYDVKMKEKGDIPEGYSVSREKKERFSLILESASTNQTSMYLCASSLYPGGVSGDSPLHFGNGTRLTVT.

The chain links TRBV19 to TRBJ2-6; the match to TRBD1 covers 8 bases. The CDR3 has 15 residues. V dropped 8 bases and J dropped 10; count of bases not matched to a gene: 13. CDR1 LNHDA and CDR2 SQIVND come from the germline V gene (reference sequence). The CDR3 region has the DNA TGTGCCAGTGGGGGGCGGACAGGGTCAAAAAACGTCCTGACTTTC. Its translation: CASGGRTGSKNVLTF.

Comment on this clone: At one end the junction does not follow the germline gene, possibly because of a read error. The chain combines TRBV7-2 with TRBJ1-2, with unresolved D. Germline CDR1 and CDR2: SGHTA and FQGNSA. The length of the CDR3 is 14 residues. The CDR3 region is CASTLGRDVGGYTF. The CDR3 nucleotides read TGTGCCAGCACCTTAGGGCGGGATGTGGGGGGCTACACCTTC.

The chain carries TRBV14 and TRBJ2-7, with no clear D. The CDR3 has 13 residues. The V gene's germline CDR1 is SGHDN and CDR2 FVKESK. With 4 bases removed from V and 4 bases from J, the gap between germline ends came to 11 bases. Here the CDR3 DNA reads TGTGCCAGCAGCCCAACACCCCATTACGAGCAGTACTTC. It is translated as CASSPTPHYEQYF.

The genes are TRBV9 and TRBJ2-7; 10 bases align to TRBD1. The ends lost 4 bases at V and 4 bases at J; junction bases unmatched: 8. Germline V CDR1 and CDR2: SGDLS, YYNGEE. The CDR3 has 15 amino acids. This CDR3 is CASSQGTGVTYEQYF. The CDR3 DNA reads TGTGCCAGCAGCCAGGGGACAGGGGTTACTTACGAGCAGTACTTC.

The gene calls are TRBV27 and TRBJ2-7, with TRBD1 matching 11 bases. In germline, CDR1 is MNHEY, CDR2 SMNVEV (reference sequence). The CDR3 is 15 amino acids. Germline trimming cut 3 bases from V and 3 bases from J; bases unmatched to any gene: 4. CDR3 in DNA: TGTGCCAGCAGTTTGGCCGGGACAGGGGGCTACGAGCAGTACTTC. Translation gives CASSLAGTGGYEQYF.

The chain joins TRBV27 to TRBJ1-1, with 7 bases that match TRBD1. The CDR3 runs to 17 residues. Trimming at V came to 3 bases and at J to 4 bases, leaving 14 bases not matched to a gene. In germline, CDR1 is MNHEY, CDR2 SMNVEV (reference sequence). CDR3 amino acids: CASSLVSRQGARTEAFF. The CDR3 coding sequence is TGTGCCAGCAGTTTGGTCAGCAGACAGGGAGCACGCACTGAAGCTTTCTTT.

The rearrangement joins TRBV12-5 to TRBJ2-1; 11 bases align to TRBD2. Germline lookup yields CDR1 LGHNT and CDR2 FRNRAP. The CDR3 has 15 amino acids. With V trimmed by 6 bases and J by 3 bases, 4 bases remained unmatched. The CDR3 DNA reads TGTGCTAGTGGCCGAGGACTAGCGGGCTACAATGAGCAGTTCTTC. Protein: CASGRGLAGYNEQFF.

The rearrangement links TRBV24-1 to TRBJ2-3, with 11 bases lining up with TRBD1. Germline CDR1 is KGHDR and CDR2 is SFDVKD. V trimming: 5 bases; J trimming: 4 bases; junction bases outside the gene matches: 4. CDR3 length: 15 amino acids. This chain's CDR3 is CATSVRDRGADTQYF. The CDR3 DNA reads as TGTGCCACCAGTGTAAGGGACAGGGGGGCAGATACGCAGTATTTT.

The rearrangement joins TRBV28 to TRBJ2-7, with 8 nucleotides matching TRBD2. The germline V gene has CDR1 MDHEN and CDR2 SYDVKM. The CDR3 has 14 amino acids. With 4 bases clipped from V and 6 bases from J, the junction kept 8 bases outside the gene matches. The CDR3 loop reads CASSYTGGPGEQYF. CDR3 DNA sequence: TGTGCCAGCAGTTATACGGGAGGGCCGGGCGAGCAGTACTTC.

The CDR3 region is CASSPVSQMNTEAFF. The CDR3, as DNA: TGTGCCAGCTCACCCGTCTCCCAGATGAACACTGAAGCTTTCTTT. This chain links TRBV18 with TRBJ1-1; no firm D call. V was clipped by 3 bases and J by 0 bases, with 11 bases between them. CDR1 and CDR2 (germline): KGHSH, LQKENI. There are 15 residues in the CDR3.

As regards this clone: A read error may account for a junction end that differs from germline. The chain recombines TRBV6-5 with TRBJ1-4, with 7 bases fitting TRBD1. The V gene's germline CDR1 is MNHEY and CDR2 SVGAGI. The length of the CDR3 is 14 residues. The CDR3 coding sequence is TGTGCCAGCAAAGGACAGGCCCCTAATGAAAAACTGCTTTTT. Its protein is CASKGQAPNEKLLF.

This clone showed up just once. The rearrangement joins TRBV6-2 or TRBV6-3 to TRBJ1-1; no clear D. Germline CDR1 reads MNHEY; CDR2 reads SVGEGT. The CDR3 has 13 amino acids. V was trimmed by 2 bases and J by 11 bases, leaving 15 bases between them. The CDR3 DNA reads TGTGCCAGCAGTTACAATTTTGGGAGGGATGCTTTCTTT. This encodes CASSYNFGRDAFF.

The DNA of the CDR3 is TGCGCCAGCAGCCAATACCCTAGCGGGAAGGGGCTTCCCTACAATGAGCAGTTCTTC. It specifies CASSQYPSGKGLPYNEQFF. The V call is TRBV4-3, the J call TRBJ2-1, with 9 bases aligning to TRBD2. The CDR3 runs 19 residues. J gave up 2 bases and V 2 bases, and 13 bases lay outside the gene matches. Per germline, CDR1 LGHNA and CDR2 YSLEER.

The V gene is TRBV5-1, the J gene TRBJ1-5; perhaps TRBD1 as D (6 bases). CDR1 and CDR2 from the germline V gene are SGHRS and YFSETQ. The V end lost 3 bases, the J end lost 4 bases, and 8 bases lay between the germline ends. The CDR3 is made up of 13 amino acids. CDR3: CASSSDRNQPQHF. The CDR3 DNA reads TGCGCCAGCAGCTCGGACAGAAATCAGCCCCAGCATTTT. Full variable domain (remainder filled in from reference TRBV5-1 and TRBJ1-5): KAGVTQTPRYLIKTRGQQVTLSCSPISGHRSVSWYQQTPGQGLQFLFEYFSETQRNKGNFPGRFSGRQFSNSRSEMNVSTLELGDSALYLCASSSDRNQPQHFGDGTRLSIL.

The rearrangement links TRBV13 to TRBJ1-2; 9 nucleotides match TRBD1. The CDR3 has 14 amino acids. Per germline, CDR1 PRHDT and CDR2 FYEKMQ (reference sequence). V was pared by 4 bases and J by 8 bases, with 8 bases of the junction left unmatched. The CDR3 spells CASSSGTGRYGYTF. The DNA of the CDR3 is TGTGCCAGCAGCTCTGGGACAGGGCGGTACGGCTACACCTTC. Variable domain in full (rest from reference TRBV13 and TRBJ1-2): AAGVIQSPRHLIKEKRETATLKCYPIPRHDTVYWYQQGPGQDPQFLISFYEKMQSDKGSIPDRFSAQQFSDYHSELNMSSLELGDSALYFCASSSGTGRYGYTFGSGTRLTVV.

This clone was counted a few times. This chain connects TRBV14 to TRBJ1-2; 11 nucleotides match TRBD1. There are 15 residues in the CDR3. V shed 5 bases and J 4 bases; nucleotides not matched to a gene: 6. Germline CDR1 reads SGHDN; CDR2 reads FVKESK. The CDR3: CASSARTGGLYGYTF. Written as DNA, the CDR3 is TGTGCCAGCAGCGCCCGGACAGGGGGCCTCTATGGCTACACCTTC.

The CDR3 nucleotides are TGTGCCAGCAGGCCTAGACAGGGGAGGAATTCACCCCTCCACTTT. This gives the protein CASRPRQGRNSPLHF. The V and J genes are TRBV5-8 and TRBJ1-6, with 8 nucleotides matching TRBD1. Germline V gene sequence: CDR1 SGHTS, CDR2 YDEGEE. There are 15 residues in the CDR3. J lost 7 bases, V lost 5 bases, and 8 bases had no gene match. Together with reference TRBV5-8 and TRBJ1-6, the CDR3 gives the full variable domain: EAGVTQSPTHLIKTRGQQATLRCSPISGHTSVYWYQQALGLGLQFLLWYDEGEERNRGNFPPRFSGRQFPNYSSELNVNALELEDSALYLCASRPRQGRNSPLHFGNGTRLTVT.

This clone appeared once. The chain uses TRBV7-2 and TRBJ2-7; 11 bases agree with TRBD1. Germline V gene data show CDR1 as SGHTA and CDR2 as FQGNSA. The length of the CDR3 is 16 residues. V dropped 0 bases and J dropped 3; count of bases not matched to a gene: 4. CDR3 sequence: CASSLAGGTGGYEQYF. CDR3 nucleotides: TGTGCCAGCAGCTTAGCAGGTGGGACAGGGGGCTACGAGCAGTACTTC.

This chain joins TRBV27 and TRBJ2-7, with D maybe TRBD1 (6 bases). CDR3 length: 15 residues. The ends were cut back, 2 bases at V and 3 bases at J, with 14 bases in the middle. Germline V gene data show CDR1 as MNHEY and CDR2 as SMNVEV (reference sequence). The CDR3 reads CASSLSERGHYEQYF. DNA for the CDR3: TGTGCCAGCAGTTTAAGCGAGAGGGGACACTACGAGCAGTACTTC.

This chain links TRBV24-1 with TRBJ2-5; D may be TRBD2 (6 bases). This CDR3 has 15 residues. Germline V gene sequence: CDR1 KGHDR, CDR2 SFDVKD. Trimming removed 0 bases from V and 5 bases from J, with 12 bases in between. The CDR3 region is CATSDLRRSGETQYF. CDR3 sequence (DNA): TGTGCCACCAGTGATTTGAGGAGAAGCGGGGAGACCCAGTACTTC.

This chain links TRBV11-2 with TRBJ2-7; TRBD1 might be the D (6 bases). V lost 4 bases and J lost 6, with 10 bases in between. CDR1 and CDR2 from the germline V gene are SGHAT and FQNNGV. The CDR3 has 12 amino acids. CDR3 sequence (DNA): TGTGCCAGCAGCTCGACAGGAACCGAGCAGTACTTC. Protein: CASSSTGTEQYF.

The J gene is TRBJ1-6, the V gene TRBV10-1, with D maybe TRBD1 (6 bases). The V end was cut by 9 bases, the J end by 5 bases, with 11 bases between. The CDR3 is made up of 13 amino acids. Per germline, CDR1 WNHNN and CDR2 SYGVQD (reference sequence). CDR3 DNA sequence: TGCGCCAGTCGACGGACAGATAATTCACCCCTCCACTTT. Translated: CASRRTDNSPLHF.

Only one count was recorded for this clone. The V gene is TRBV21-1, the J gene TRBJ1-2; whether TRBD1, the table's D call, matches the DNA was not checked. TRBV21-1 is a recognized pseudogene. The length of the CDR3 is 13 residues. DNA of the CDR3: TGTGCCAGCAGCAAGGGCCCTTTCGATGGCTACACCTTC. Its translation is CASSKGPFDGYTF.